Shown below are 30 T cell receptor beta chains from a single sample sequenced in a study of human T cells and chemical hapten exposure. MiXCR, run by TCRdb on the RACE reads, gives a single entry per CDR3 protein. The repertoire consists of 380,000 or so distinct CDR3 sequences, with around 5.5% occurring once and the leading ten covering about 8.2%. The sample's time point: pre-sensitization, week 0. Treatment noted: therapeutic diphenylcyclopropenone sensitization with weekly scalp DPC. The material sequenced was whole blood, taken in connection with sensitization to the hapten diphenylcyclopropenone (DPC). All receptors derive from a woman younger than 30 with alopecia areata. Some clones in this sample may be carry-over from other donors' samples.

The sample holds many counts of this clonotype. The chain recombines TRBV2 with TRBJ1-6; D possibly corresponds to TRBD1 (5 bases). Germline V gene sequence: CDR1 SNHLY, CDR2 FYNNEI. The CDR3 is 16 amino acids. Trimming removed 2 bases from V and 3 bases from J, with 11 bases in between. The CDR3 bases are TGTGCCAGCAGTGAATTTAACCAGGGCTATAATTCACCCCTCCACTTT. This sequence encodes CASSEFNQGYNSPLHF.

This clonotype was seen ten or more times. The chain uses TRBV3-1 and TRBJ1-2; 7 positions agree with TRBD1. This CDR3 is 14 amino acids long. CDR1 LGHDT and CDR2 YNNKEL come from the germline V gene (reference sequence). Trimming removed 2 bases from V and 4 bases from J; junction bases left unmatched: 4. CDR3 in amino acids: CASSQSDRSYGYTF. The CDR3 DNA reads TGTGCCAGCAGCCAATCGGACAGGAGCTATGGCTACACCTTC.

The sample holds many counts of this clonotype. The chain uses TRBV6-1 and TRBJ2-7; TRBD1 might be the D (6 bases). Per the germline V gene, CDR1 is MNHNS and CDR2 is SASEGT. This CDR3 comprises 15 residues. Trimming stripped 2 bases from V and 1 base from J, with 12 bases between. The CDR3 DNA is TGTGCCAGCAGTGAAATGGGGCAGGGGTCCTACGAGCAGTACTTC. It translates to CASSEMGQGSYEQYF.

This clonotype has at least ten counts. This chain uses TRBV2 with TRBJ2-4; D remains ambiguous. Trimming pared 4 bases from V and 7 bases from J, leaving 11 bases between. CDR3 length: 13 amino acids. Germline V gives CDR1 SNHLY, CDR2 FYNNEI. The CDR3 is CASSGEGLNIQYF. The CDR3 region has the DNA TGTGCCAGCAGTGGGGAAGGGCTGAACATTCAGTACTTC.

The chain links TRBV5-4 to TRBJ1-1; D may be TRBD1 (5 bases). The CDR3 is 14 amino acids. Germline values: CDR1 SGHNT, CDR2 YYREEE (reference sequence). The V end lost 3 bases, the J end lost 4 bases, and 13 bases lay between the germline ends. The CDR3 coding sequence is TGTGCCAGCAGCTCGGGGGGGTTGGGCACTGAAGCTTTCTTT. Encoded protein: CASSSGGLGTEAFF.

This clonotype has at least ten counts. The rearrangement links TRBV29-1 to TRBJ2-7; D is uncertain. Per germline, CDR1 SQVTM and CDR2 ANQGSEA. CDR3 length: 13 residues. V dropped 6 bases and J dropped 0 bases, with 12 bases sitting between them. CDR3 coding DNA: TGCAGCGTACAGTCTCAGCTCTCCTACGAGCAGTACTTC. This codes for CSVQSQLSYEQYF.

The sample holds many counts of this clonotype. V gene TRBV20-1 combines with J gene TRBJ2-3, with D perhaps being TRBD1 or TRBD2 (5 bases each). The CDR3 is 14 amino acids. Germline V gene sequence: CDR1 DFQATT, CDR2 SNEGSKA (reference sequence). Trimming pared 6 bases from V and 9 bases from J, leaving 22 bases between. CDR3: CSAGEGYAWGTQYF. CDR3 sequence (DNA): TGCAGTGCCGGCGAGGGGTACGCGTGGGGCACGCAGTATTTT.

As DNA, the CDR3 is TGCGCCAGCAGCTGGACCTACGAGCAGTACTTC. It encodes CASSWTYEQYF. The V and J genes are TRBV5-1 and TRBJ2-7; no firm D call. Germline lookup yields CDR1 SGHRS and CDR2 YFSETQ. V lost 3 bases and J 2 bases, leaving 3 bases between the germline ends. The CDR3 covers 11 residues.

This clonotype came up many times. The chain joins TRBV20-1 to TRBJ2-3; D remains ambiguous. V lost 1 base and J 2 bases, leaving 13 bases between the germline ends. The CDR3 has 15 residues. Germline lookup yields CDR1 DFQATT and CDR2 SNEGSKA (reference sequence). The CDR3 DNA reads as TGCAGTGCTAGAGTTCAACGAGTGGCCACAGATACGCAGTATTTT. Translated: CSARVQRVATDTQYF.

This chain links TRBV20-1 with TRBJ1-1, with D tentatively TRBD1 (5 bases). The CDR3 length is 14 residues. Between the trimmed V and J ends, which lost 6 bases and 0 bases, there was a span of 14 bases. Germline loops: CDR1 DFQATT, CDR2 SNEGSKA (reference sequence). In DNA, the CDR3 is TGCAGTGCACCCCGCCCAGGGATGAACACTGAAGCTTTCTTT. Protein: CSAPRPGMNTEAFF.

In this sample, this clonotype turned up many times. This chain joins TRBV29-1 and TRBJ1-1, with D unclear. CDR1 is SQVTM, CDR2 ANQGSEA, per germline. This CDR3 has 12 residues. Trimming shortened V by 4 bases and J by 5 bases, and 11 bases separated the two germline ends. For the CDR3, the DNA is TGCAGCGTTGTCCCTACTGAAACTGAAGCTTTCTTT. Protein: CSVVPTETEAFF.

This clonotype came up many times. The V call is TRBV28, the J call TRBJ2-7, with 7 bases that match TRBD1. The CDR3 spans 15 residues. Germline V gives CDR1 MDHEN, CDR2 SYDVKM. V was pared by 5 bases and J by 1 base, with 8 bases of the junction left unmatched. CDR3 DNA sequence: TGTGCCAGCAGTACCGACGGGACAGCATCCTACGAGCAGTACTTC. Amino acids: CASSTDGTASYEQYF.

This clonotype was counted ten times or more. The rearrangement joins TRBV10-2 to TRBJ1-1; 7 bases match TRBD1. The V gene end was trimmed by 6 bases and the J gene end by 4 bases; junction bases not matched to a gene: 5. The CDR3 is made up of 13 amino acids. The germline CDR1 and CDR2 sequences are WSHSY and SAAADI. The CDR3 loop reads CASRRQGPTEAFF. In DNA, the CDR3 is TGCGCCAGCAGGCGACAGGGCCCCACTGAAGCTTTCTTT.

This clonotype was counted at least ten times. The CDR3 sequence: CASSYGGMLFF. The CDR3 bases are TGTGCCAGCAGTTACGGGGGCATGCTGTTTTTT. The V and J genes are TRBV12-3 or TRBV12-4 and TRBJ1-4; D is possibly TRBD1 (6 bases). The CDR3 runs 11 residues. V shed 4 bases and J shed 14 bases, with 11 bases lying between them.

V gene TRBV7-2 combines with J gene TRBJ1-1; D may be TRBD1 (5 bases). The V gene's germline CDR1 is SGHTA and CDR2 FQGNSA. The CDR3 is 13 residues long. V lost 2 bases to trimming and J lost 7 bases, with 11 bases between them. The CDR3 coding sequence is TGTGCCAGCAGCTTAAAGAGGGACTTTGAAGCTTTCTTT. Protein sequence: CASSLKRDFEAFF.

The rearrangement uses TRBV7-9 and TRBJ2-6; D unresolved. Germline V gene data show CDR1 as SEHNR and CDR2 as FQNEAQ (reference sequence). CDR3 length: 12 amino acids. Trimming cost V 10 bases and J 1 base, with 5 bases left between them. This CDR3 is CAIVSGANVLTF. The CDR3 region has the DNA TGTGCCATCGTATCTGGGGCCAACGTCCTGACTTTC. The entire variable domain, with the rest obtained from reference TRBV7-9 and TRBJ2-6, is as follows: DTGVSQNPRHKITKRGQNVTFRCDPISEHNRLYWYRQTLGQGPEFLTYFQNEAQLEKSRLLSDRFSAERPKGSFSTLEIQRTEQGDSAMYLCAIVSGANVLTFGAGSRLTVL.

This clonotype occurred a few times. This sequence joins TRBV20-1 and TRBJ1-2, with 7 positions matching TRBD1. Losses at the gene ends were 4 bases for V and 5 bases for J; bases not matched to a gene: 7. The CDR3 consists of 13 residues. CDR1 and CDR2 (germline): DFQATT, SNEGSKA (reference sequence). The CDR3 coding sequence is TGCAGTGCTACCCAGACAGGGAGTTATGGCTACACCTTC. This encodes CSATQTGSYGYTF.

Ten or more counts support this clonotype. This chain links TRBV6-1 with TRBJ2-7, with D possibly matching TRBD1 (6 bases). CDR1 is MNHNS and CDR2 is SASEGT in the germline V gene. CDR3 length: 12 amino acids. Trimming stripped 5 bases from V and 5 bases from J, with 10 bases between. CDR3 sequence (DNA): TGTGCCAGCAGTAACCGACAGGACGAGCAGTACTTC. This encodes CASSNRQDEQYF.

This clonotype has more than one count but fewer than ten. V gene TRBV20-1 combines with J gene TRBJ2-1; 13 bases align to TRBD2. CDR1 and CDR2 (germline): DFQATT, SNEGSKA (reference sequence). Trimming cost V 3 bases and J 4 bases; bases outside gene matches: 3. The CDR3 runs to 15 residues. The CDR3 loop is CSASRGLAGYNEQFF. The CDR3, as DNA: TGCAGTGCTAGTAGGGGACTAGCGGGGTACAATGAGCAGTTCTTC.

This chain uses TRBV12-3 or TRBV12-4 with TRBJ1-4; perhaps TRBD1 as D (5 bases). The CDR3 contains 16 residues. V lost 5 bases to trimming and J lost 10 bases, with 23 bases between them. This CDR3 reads CASSPPNVSGTTKLFF. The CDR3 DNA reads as TGTGCCAGCAGTCCTCCTAACGTGTCCGGGACGACAAAACTGTTTTTT.

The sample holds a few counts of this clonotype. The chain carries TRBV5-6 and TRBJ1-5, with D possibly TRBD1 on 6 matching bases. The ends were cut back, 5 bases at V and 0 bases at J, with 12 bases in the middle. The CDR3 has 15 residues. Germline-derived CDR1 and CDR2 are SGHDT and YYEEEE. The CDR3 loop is CASRGGQFSNQPQHF. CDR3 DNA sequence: TGTGCCAGCAGGGGAGGACAGTTTAGCAATCAGCCCCAGCATTTT.

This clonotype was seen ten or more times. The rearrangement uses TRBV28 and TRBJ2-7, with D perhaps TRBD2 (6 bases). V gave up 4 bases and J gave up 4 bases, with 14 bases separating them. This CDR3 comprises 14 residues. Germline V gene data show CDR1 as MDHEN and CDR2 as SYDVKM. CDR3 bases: TGTGCCAGCAGTTCGTTGCGTGCGGGGTACGAGCAGTACTTC. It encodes CASSSLRAGYEQYF.

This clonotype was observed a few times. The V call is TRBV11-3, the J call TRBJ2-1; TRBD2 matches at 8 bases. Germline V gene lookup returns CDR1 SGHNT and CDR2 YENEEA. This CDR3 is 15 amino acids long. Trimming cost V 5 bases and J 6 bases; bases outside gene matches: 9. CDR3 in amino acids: CASSPRLAWGNEQFF. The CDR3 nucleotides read TGTGCCAGCAGCCCCCGACTAGCGTGGGGCAATGAGCAGTTCTTC.

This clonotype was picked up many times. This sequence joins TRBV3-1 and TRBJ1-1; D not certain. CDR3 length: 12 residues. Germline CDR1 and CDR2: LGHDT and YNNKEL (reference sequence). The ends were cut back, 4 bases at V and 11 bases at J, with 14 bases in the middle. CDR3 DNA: TGTGCCAGCAGCCCTCCGGGAGGGTGGGCTTTCTTT. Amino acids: CASSPPGGWAFF.

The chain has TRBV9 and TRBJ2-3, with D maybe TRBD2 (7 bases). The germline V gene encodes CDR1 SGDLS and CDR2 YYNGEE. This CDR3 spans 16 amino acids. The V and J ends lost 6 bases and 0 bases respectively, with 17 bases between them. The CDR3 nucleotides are TGTGCCAGCAAAGAGGGGGAGGGTGCTAGCACAGATACGCAGTATTTT. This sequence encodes CASKEGEGASTDTQYF.

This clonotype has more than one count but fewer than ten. CDR3 residues: CASRPSASGNYNEQFF. CDR3 nucleotide sequence: TGCGCCAGCAGGCCTTCGGCTAGCGGTAACTACAATGAGCAGTTCTTC. The genes are TRBV4-3 and TRBJ2-1; 7 bases match TRBD2. The CDR3 loop spans 16 amino acids. Germline trimming cut 6 bases from V and 3 bases from J; bases unmatched to any gene: 11. Per the germline V gene, CDR1 is LGHNA and CDR2 is YSLEER.

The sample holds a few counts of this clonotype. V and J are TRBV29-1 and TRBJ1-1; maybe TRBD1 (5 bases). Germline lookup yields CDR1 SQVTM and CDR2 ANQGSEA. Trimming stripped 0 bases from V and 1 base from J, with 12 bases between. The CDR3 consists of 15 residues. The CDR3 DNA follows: TGCAGCGTTGAAGATACGGGGACTGGGAACACTGAAGCTTTCTTT. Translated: CSVEDTGTGNTEAFF.

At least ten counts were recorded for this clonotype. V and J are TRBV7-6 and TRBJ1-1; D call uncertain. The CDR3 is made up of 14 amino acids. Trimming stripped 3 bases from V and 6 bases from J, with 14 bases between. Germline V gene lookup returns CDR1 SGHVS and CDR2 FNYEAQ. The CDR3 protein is CASSFGWKGSEAFF. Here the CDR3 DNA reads TGTGCCAGCAGCTTCGGATGGAAAGGGTCTGAAGCTTTCTTT.

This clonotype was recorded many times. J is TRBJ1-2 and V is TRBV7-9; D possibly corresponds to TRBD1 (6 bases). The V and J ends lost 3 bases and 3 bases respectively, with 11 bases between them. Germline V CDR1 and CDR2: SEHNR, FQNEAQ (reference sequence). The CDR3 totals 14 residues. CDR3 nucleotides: TGTGCCAGCAGCTTTTCGGACAGAGACTATGGCTACACCTTC. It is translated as CASSFSDRDYGYTF.

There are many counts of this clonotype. The CDR3 protein is CASFPEPFENTEAFF. The CDR3 DNA follows: TGCGCCAGCTTCCCGGAGCCGTTCGAGAACACTGAAGCTTTCTTT. This chain links TRBV5-1 with TRBJ1-1; D unclear. Trimming removed 7 bases from V and 1 base from J, with 17 bases in between. Germline CDR1 and CDR2: SGHRS and YFSETQ. CDR3 size: 15 residues.